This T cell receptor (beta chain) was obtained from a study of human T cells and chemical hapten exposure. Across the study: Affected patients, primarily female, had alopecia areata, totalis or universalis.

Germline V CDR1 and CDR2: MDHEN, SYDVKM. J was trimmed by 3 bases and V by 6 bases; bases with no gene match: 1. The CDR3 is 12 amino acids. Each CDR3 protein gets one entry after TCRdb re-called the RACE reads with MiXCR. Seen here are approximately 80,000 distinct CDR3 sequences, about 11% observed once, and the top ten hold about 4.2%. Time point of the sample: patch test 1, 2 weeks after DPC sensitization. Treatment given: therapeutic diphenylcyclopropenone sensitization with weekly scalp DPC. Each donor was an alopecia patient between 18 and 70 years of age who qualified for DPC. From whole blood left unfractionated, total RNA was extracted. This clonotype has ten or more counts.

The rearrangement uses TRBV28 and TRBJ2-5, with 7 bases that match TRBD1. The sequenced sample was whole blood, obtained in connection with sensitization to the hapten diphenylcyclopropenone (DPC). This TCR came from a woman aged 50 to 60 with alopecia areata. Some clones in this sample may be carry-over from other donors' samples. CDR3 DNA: TGTGCCAGCAGGGGACAGAAAGAGACCCAGTACTTC. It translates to CASRGQKETQYF. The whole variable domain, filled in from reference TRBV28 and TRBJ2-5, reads DVKVTQSSRYLVKRTGEKVFLECVQDMDHENMFWYRQDPGLGLRLIYFSYDVKMKEKGDIPEGYSVSREKKERFSLILESASTNQTSMYLCASRGQKETQYFGPGTRLLVL.